The TCR beta chain under discussion was sequenced for a study of cytomegalovirus exposure and HLA in healthy donors. This clone was found once. What it binds is unknown. Primers: 60 Vbeta forward and 13 Jbeta reverse. In the authors' methods: Tens of millions of unique TCR beta chains, roughly 11 million of them shared, were counted by a later analysis. This table comes from immunoSEQ multiplex PCR, and its TCRdb copy is limited to in-frame clones, with some not included. That table furnishes V, J and clone size, whereas the DNA furnished D and trimming. The sample has 40,000 or so clones, under 65% seen once; the top ten hold around 8.7%. The V gene end was trimmed by 4 bases and the J gene end by 1 base; junction bases not matched to a gene: 5. CDR1 is KGHSH and CDR2 is LQKENI in the germline V gene. The CDR3 is 15 residues long. Study observations and caveats: The authors later found TCR association rates varying by HLA locus, with DRB1 most and HLA-C fewest. On later analysis, the bulk of CMV-associated TCR beta chains appeared to be HLA-restricted.

The sequence came from a human donor in good health. The J gene is TRBJ1-1, the V gene TRBV18; 8 positions match TRBD1. Sample: PBMCs. The CDR3 DNA sequence: TGTGCCAGCTCACTGGTGGGACAGGAGAACACTGAAGCTTTCTTT. Translated: CASSLVGQENTEAFF. The full variable domain, in which reference TRBV18 and TRBJ1-1 provide the parts outside the CDR3, is NAGVMQNPRHLVRRRGQEARLRCSPMKGHSHVYWYRQLPEEGLKFMVYLQKENIIDESGMPKERFSAEFPKEGPSILRIQQVVRGDSAAYFCASSLVGQENTEAFFGQGTRLTVV.